Sequencing of this TCR beta chain was carried out in a study of patients and donors after allogeneic stem cell transplantation. There are many counts of this clonotype. Each CDR3 protein gets one entry after TCRdb re-called the RT-PCR reads with MiXCR. Of more than 850,000 distinct CDR3 sequences listed, more than 15% were seen once; the top ten hold under 6.5%. The V end was cut by 3 bases, the J end by 0 bases, with 10 bases between. The CDR3 consists of 15 residues. Sequencing used blood, either unsorted or a sorted T cell fraction (not recorded which). The rearrangement links TRBV12-3 or TRBV12-4 to TRBJ2-3; D not resolved. The TCR comes from a human donor who was either an allogeneic HSCT recipient or a stem cell or donor lymphocyte infusion donor (not recorded which). It is not recorded whose cells these are; they may come from a transplant donor. CDR3 loop: CASSFRATSTDTQYF. Written as DNA, the CDR3 is TGTGCCAGCAGTTTTAGAGCCACTAGCACAGATACGCAGTATTTT.